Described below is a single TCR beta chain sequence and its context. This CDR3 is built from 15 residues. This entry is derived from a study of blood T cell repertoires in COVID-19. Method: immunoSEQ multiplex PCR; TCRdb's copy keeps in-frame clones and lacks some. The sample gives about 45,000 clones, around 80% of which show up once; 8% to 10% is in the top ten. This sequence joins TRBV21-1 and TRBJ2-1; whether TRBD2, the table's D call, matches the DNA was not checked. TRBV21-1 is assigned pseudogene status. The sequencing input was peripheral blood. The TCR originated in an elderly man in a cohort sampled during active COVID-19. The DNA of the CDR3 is TGTGCCAGCAGCAAAGCGAGGGTTCTCTACAATGAGCAGTTCTTC. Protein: CASSKARVLYNEQFF.